These T cell receptor beta chains were read from a single sample in a study of T cell responses to AZD1222 COVID-19 vaccine. Assay: immunoSEQ multiplex PCR; the TCRdb copy retains only in-frame clones and omits some. There are over 110,000 clones in the sample; roughly nine tenths occur only once, and roughly 1.7% lies in the top ten. Material: peripheral blood, obtained on day 0 of AZD1222 vaccination. The receptors here all came from an adult in good health. Each CDR3 is given with its conserved first and last residue. The D gene is left open where the match is weak.

v_gene	d_gene	CDR3aa
TRBV15	NA	CATSRDGLRGSYEQYF
TRBV2	TRBD1	CASGPDWGGVALGTGGNYGYTF
TRBV7-9	TRBD2	CASSLGLATFYNEQFF
TRBV11-1	TRBD2	CASSLVLAVGGELFF
TRBV5-1	TRBD1	CASSSLPTGGSYEQYF
TRBV5-8	TRBD1	CASSLDRAPTQETQYF
TRBV30	NA	CAWSPRGSYEQYF
TRBV2	TRBD1	CATEDRVNTEAFF
TRBV6-5	NA	CASTQGGFSNQPQHF
TRBV5-1	NA	CASSLGVYGYTF
TRBV27	NA	CASSFGENSPLHF
TRBV6-5	NA	CASTDSYGYTF
TRBV7-9	NA	CASRDGRKLGEAFF
TRBV3-1/TRBV3-2	TRBD1	CASHSRDRVYSGNTIYF
TRBV11-2	NA	CASSQGSGPYNEQFF
TRBV4-1	NA	CASSQDGGGLNYGYTF
TRBV6-5	TRBD1	CASSPRGTRDYGYTF
TRBV28	NA	CASSLTGRNIQYF
TRBV11-2	NA	CASSPGSGYEQYF
TRBV18	NA	CASSPRPSGANVLTF
TRBV19	TRBD1	CASKDRERVTEAFF
TRBV6-4	NA	CASSETANQPQHF
TRBV5-1	NA	CASSLGGSASNSPLHF
TRBV24-1	NA	CATSDGGNTGELFF
TRBV12-5	NA	CASGLVTGATNEKLFF
TRBV30	NA	CAWSGRDSQETQYF
TRBV9	NA	CASSPEPPGEKLFF
TRBV19	NA	CASSVRGGTNEKLFF
TRBV7-9	NA	CASSLEGWSSYNSPLHF
TRBV5-1	NA	CASSLVDPRMETQYF
TRBV5-4	NA	CASSSNGAYGYTF
TRBV9	NA	CASSVVGTEAFF
TRBV18	NA	CASSPPGGRAQPQHF
TRBV7-9	TRBD1	CASSLGSRQGSGNTIYF
TRBV19	NA	CASSIKGDGNTIYF